This T cell receptor (beta chain) was documented in a study of OX40 agonist ivuxolimab in advanced cancers. The CDR3 is 16 amino acids. Germline assignment: CDR1 MNHEY and CDR2 SMNVEV (reference sequence). V was cut by 0 bases and J by 6 bases, with 18 bases left in between. Sequenced by immunoSEQ multiplex PCR; TCRdb stores in-frame clones only, minus some. The sample carries roughly 22,000 clones, roughly nine tenths recorded once. Regarding this clone: Antigen unknown.

General observations from the study: Part of the nonresponder group also had normalized T-cell clonal expansion that was low. At 0.1 to 3.0 mg/kg and by week 6, clonal expansion occurred in CD4+ and CD8+ blood T cells.

This receptor was obtained from an adult with an advanced solid tumor such as melanoma, head and neck, liver or kidney cancer. Sequences were derived from CD4+ or CD8+ T cells sorted from blood, sampled in a trial of the OX40 agonist ivuxolimab. V gene TRBV27 combines with J gene TRBJ2-7; D ambiguous. The CDR3 DNA sequence: TGTGCCAGCAGTTTATCGGCCGGCTTTGCTTTAGGCGAGCAGTACTTC. It is translated as CASSLSAGFALGEQYF.